This T cell receptor beta chain was found in a study of T cell repertoires in cytomegalovirus infection. V dropped 5 bases and J dropped 1; count of bases not matched to a gene: 4. In germline, CDR1 is DFQATT, CDR2 SNEGSKA (reference sequence). The CDR3 covers 13 residues. Using its own MiXCR run on the reads, TCRdb lists one record per CDR3 protein. The sample consists of around 180,000 distinct CDR3 sequences, under 30% of them appearing once. The sample holds a few counts of this clonotype. The sequencing input was PBMCs. The rearrangement joins TRBV20-1 to TRBJ1-1; 7 nucleotides agree with TRBD1. This clonotype originated in a human donor in good health (CMV status not recorded). Some clones in this sample may be carry-over from other donors' samples. The CDR3 is CSALYRGNTEAFF. For the CDR3, the DNA is TGCAGTGCTCTCTACAGGGGGAACACTGAAGCTTTCTTT.